This T cell receptor (beta chain) was identified during a study of CD8+ T cells in alopecia areata. Study observations and caveats: Clonality exceeded that of normal scalp in lesional scalp, most notably in alopecia totalis/universalis. Scalp sample sequencing also detects resident alphabeta T cells of normal skin.

Extracted RNA was reverse transcribed into cDNA, the sequencing template. TCRdb's table, derived via immunoSEQ multiplex PCR, lists solely in-frame clones and lacks some. The table lists about 250,000 clones, about 68% of them singletons. Comments on this clone: What it binds is not known.

Sequenced here: CD4+ T cells sorted from blood, sampled at week 0. The receptor was isolated from a human donor with alopecia areata.

The CDR3 nucleotides read TGTGCCACCAGCACCCGAGGGGGGCCGCAGTACTTC. Amino acid sequence: CATSTRGGPQYF. The V call is TRBV15, the J call TRBJ2-7; D tentatively reads TRBD1 or TRBD2 (6 bases each). Germline V gene lookup returns CDR1 LNHNV and CDR2 YYDKDF (reference sequence). CDR3 size: 12 residues. Between the trimmed V and J ends, which lost 4 bases and 9 bases, there was a span of 13 bases.